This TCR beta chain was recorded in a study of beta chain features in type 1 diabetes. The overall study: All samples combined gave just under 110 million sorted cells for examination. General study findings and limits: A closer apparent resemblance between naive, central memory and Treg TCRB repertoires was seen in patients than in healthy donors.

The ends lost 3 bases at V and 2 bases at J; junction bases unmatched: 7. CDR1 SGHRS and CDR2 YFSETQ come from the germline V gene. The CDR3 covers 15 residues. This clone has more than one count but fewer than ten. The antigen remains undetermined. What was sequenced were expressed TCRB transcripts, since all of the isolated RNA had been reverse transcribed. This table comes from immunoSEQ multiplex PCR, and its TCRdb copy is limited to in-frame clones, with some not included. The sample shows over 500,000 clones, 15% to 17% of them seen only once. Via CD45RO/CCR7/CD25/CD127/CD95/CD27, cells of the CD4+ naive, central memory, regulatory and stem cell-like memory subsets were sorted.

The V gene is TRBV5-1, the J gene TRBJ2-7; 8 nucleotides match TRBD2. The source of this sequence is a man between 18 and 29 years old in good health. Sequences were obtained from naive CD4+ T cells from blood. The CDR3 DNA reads TGCGCCAGCAGCTCCGGCGGGGGGAGGACCTACGAGCAGTACTTC. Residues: CASSSGGGRTYEQYF.